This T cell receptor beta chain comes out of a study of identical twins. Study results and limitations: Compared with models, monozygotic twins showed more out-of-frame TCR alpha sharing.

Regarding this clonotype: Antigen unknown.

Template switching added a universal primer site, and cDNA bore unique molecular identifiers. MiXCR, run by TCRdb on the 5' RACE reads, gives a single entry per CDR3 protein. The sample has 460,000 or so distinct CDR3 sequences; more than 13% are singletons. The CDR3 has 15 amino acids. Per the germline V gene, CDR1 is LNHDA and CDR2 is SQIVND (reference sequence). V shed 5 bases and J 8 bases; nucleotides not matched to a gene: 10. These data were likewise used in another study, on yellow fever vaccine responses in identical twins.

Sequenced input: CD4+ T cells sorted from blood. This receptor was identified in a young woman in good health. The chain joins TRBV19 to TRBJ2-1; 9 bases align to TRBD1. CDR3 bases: TGTGCCAGTAGTGTAATTGGGACAGGGAGAGATGAGCAGTTCTTC. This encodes CASSVIGTGRDEQFF. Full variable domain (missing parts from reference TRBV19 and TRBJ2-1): DGGITQSPKYLFRKEGQNVTLSCEQNLNHDAMYWYRQDPGQGLRLIYYSQIVNDFQKGDIAEGYSVSREKKESFPLTVTSAQKNPTAFYLCASSVIGTGRDEQFFGPGTRLTVL.